Described below is a single T cell receptor beta chain sequence and its context. Antigen specificity is unknown. TCRB CDR3 was amplified from 2 ug genomic DNA or less. Method: immunoSEQ multiplex PCR; TCRdb's copy keeps in-frame clones and lacks some. The sample shows about 95,000 clones, under 90% of them seen only once. The entry originates in a study of glioma-infiltrating T cells after dendritic cell vaccination. PBMC were collected before vaccination, two weeks after the third vaccination, and at progression. Points from the study as a whole: Longer survival after dendritic cell vaccination followed higher pretreatment TIL content. The cohort had few patients with full blood and tumor sets.

This CDR3 region has 14 residues. V was pared by 2 bases and J by 7 bases, with 12 bases between. Per germline, CDR1 SGHNT and CDR2 YYREEE (reference sequence). Here the sequenced sample was blood, taken before dendritic cell vaccination. The TCR sequence derives from a human donor with glioblastoma. The chain is built from TRBV5-4 and TRBJ1-4; D possibly corresponds to TRBD1 (6 bases). The CDR3, as DNA: TGTGCCAGCAGCTTTGAGCTGGGGGCTGAAAAACTGTTTTTT. Its translation is CASSFELGAEKLFF.